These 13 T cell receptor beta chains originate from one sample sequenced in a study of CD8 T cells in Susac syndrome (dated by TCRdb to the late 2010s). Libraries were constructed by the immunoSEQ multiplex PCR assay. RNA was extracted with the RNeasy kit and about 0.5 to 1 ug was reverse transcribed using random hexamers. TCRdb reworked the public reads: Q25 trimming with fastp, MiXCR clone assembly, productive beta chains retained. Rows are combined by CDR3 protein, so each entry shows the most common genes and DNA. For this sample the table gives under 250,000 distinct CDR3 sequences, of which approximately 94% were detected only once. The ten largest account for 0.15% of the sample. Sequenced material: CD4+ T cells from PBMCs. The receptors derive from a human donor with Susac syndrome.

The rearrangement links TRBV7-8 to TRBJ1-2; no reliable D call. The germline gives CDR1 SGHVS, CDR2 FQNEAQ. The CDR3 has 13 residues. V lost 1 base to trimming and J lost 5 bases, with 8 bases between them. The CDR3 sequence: CASSLVPDYGYTF. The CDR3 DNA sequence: TGTGCCAGCAGCTTAGTACCAGATTATGGCTACACCTTC.

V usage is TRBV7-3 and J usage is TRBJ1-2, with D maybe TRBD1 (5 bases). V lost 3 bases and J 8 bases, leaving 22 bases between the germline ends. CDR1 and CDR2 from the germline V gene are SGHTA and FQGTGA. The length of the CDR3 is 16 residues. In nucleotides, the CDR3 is TGTGCCAGCAGCTTTGTCCGGGGCGCAGGATCTGACGGCTACACCTTC. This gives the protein CASSFVRGAGSDGYTF.

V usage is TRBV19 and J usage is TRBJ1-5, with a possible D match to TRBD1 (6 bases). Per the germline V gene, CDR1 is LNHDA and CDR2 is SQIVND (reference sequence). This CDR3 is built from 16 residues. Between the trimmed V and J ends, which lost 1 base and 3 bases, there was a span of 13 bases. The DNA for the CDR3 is TGTGCCAGTAGTATAGTCATAGGGGGATACAATCAGCCCCAGCATTTT. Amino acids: CASSIVIGGYNQPQHF.

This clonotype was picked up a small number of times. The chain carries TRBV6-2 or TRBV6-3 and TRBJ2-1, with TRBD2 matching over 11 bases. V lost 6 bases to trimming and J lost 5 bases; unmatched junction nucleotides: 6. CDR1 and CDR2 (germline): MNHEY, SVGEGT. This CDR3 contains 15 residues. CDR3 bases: TGTGCCAGCAGCTACCTAGCGGGGGGTAACAATGAGCAGTTCTTC. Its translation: CASSYLAGGNNEQFF.

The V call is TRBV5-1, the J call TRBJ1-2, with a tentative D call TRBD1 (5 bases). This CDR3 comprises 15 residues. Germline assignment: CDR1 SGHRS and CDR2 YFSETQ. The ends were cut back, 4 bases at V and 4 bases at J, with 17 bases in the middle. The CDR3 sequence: CASSAGVGAAYGYTF. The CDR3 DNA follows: TGCGCCAGCAGCGCTGGGGTAGGGGCAGCCTATGGCTACACCTTC.

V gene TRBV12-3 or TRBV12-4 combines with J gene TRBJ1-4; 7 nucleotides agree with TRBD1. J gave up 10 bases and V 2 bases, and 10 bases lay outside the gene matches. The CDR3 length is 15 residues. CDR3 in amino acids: CASSLPQGGVGKLFF. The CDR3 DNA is TGTGCCAGCAGTTTACCCCAGGGGGGAGTCGGAAAACTGTTTTTT.

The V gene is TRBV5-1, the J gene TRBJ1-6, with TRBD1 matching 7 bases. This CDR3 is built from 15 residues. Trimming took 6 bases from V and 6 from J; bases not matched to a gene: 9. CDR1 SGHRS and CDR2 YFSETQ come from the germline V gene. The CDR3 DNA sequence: TGCGCCAGCATACTTCAACCAGGGGGTAATTCACCCCTCCACTTT. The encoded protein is CASILQPGGNSPLHF. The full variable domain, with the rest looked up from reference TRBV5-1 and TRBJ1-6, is KAGVTQTPRYLIKTRGQQVTLSCSPISGHRSVSWYQQTPGQGLQFLFEYFSETQRNKGNFPGRFSGRQFSNSRSEMNVSTLELGDSALYLCASILQPGGNSPLHFGNGTRLTVT.

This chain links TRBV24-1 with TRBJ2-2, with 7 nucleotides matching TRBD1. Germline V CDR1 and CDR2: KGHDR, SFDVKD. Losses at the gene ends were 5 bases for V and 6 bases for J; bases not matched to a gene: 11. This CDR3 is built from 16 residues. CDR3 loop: CATSGQLPTGAGELFF. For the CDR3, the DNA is TGTGCCACCAGTGGCCAACTCCCAACAGGGGCCGGGGAGCTGTTTTTT.

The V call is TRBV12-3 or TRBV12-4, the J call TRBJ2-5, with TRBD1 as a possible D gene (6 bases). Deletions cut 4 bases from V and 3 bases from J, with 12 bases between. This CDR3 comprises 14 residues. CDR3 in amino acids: CASSSGTLEETQYF. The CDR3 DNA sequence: TGTGCCAGCAGTTCCGGGACACTCGAAGAGACCCAGTACTTC.

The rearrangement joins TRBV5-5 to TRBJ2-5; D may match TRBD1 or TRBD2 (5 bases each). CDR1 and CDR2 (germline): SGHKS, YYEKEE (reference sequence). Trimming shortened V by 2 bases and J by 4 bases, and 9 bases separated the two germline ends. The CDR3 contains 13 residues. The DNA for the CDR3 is TGTGCCAGCAGCTTCGGGACGGCAGAGACCCAGTACTTC. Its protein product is CASSFGTAETQYF.

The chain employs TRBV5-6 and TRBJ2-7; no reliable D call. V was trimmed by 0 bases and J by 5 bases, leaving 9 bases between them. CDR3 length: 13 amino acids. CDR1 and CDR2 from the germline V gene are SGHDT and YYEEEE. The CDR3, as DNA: TGTGCCAGCAGCTTGGTGGGTCTGGACGAGCAGTACTTC. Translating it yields CASSLVGLDEQYF. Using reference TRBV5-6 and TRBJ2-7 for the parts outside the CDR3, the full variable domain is DAGVTQSPTHLIKTRGQQVTLRCSPKSGHDTVSWYQQALGQGPQFIFQYYEEEERQRGNFPDRFSGHQFPNYSSELNVNALLLGDSALYLCASSLVGLDEQYFGPGTRLTVT.

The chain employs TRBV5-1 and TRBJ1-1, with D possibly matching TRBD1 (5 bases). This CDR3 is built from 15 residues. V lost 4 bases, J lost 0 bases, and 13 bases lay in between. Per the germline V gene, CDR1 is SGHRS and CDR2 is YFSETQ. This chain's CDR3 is CASSQLPGLNTEAFF. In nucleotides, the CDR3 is TGCGCCAGCAGCCAACTCCCAGGGTTGAACACTGAAGCTTTCTTT.

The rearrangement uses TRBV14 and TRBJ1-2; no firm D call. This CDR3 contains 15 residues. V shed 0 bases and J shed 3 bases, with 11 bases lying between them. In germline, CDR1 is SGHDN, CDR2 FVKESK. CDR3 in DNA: TGTGCCAGCAGCCAAGATTATGGTAGAGACTATGGCTACACCTTC. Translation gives CASSQDYGRDYGYTF.